The clone carrying this TCR beta chain was seen only once. Its specificity is not known. With 8 bases clipped from V and 8 bases from J, the junction kept 4 bases outside the gene matches. The CDR3 is 11 amino acids. From germline, CDR1 is SNHLY and CDR2 FYNNEI. This record comes from a study of PD-1 blockade in classical Hodgkin lymphoma. Every patient had relapsed following autologous stem cell transplantation, and cohorts differed in brentuximab vedotin exposure. Libraries were prepared by immunoSEQ multiplex PCR; TCRdb keeps only in-frame clonotypes and omits some of them. The table lists some 63,000 clones, more than 90% of them singletons. Study results and limitations: Nivolumab initiated under 1 year post-ASCT led to patient exclusion. Baseline diversity in complete responders resembled that of newly diagnosed patients. Why the repertoires differ is still unclear, perhaps disease activity or prior therapy. Reported findings placed baseline TCR diversity lower in newly diagnosed patients (compared with healthy donors).

This chain connects TRBV2 to TRBJ2-3; 7 positions agree with TRBD2. Source: peripheral blood mononuclear cells (PBMCs), taken at baseline. This clonotype originated in a human donor with classical Hodgkin lymphoma. The CDR3 region has the DNA TGTGCCAGCGCTGGGGGGGGTACGCAGTATTTT. Translating it yields CASAGGGTQYF.